This T cell receptor beta chain is drawn from a study of technical replicates of blood from a handful of donors. There are 16 residues in the CDR3. After removal of 2 bases from V and 2 bases from J, the junction contained 8 bases not matched to a gene. Per the germline V gene, CDR1 is WNHNN and CDR2 is SYGVQD (reference sequence). Only in-frame clones appear in the TCRdb table, and some are missing; sequencing was by immunoSEQ multiplex PCR. The sample has about 15,000 clones, around four fifths seen once. The sequencing input was PBMCs. The source is a human donor in good health. This chain connects TRBV10-1 to TRBJ1-1, with 7 bases lining up with TRBD1. The CDR3 bases are TGCGCCAGCAGTGAGGAGGACAGGACCCTCAACACTGAAGCTTTCTTT. Amino acid sequence: CASSEEDRTLNTEAFF.